Following are 31 T cell receptor beta chains from one sample sequenced in a study of blood T cell repertoires in COVID-19. Measured with immunoSEQ multiplex PCR; TCRdb has only the in-frame clones, and not every one. Of 220,000 or so clones in the sample, more than 65% are singletons; the top ten hold about 2.1%. Input material: peripheral blood. The receptor set was obtained from a woman in her sixties with acute or convalescent COVID-19.

This clone has only one observation. This CDR3 is CSASVQDEQYF. The CDR3 nucleotides read TGCAGTGCCTCAGTTCAGGACGAGCAGTACTTC. J is TRBJ2-7 and V is TRBV20-1; D is undetermined. This CDR3 comprises 11 residues. V lost 6 bases, J lost 5 bases, and 11 bases lay in between. Germline CDR1 reads DFQATT; CDR2 reads SNEGSKA (reference sequence).

This chain connects TRBV19 to TRBJ2-2; 9 bases agree with TRBD2. The germline V gene has CDR1 LNHDA and CDR2 SQIVND (reference sequence). The CDR3 covers 16 residues. V shed 6 bases, J shed 6 bases, and the junction held 11 bases outside the gene matches. The CDR3 spells CASRASGTSSAGELFF. The CDR3 DNA is TGTGCCAGTAGAGCATCCGGGACTAGCTCCGCCGGGGAGCTGTTTTTT.

Of note for this clone: Other DNA sequences within the sample encode an identical CDR3. V usage is TRBV4-2 and J usage is TRBJ2-2, with a tentative D call TRBD1 (5 bases). The germline gives CDR1 LGHNA, CDR2 YNFKEQ. V was cut by 3 bases and J by 1 base, with 12 bases left in between. The length of the CDR3 is 16 residues. The CDR3 sequence: CASSQDGAGNTGELFF. CDR3 in DNA: TGTGCCAGCAGCCAGGATGGGGCAGGGAACACCGGGGAGCTGTTTTTT.

This clone was detected a few times. The chain recombines TRBV30 with TRBJ2-3, with D possibly TRBD1 on 6 matching bases. The CDR3 contains 16 residues. In germline, CDR1 is GTSNPN, CDR2 SVGIG (reference sequence). Trimming pared 0 bases from V and 0 bases from J, leaving 13 bases between. CDR3: CAWSVPGATSTDTQYF. The CDR3 bases are TGTGCCTGGAGTGTTCCAGGGGCGACTAGCACAGATACGCAGTATTTT.

V usage is TRBV27 and J usage is TRBJ2-2, with D possibly TRBD2 on 6 matching bases. This CDR3 has 15 amino acids. Trimming shortened V by 5 bases and J by 2 bases, and 12 bases separated the two germline ends. From germline, CDR1 is MNHEY and CDR2 SMNVEV (reference sequence). CDR3 coding DNA: TGTGCCAGCAGTGACGGGAGTTATAACACCGGGGAGCTGTTTTTT. Translated: CASSDGSYNTGELFF.

The chain is built from TRBV30 and TRBJ1-1; 7 nucleotides agree with TRBD1. Trimming at V came to 4 bases and at J to 6 bases, leaving 11 bases not matched to a gene. Per the germline V gene, CDR1 is GTSNPN and CDR2 is SVGIG (reference sequence). CDR3 size: 14 residues. The CDR3 region has the DNA TGTGCCTGGATCTCGCAGGGGGGTATGTCTGAAGCTTTCTTT. It translates to CAWISQGGMSEAFF.

The rearrangement joins TRBV5-1 to TRBJ2-2; 9 bases agree with TRBD1. The germline CDR1 and CDR2 sequences are SGHRS and YFSETQ. Trimming removed 4 bases from V and 5 bases from J; junction bases left unmatched: 12. The CDR3 spans 17 residues. CDR3 amino acids: CASSPQGDRVRTGELFF. The CDR3 DNA reads as TGCGCCAGCAGCCCCCAGGGGGACAGGGTACGGACCGGGGAGCTGTTTTTT.

The rearrangement joins TRBV11-2 to TRBJ2-5, with D tentatively TRBD1 (6 bases). This CDR3 region has 15 residues. Germline CDR1 and CDR2: SGHAT and FQNNGV. V lost 7 bases and J 4 bases, leaving 19 bases between the germline ends. The CDR3 protein is CASNSAWGRRETQYF. The DNA of the CDR3 is TGTGCCAGCAACTCCGCGTGGGGGCGGCGAGAGACCCAGTACTTC.

The chain is built from TRBV6-1 and TRBJ2-3; unclear D gene. The V end was cut by 2 bases, the J end by 1 base, with 4 bases between. The CDR3 totals 13 residues. Germline values: CDR1 MNHNS, CDR2 SASEGT. CDR3 amino acids: CASSELGTDTQYF. The CDR3 DNA sequence: TGTGCCAGCAGTGAACTTGGCACAGATACGCAGTATTTT.

J is TRBJ2-7 and V is TRBV11-3; 9 bases match TRBD1. The trim removed 7 bases at V and 7 bases at J, leaving 8 bases unmatched. Germline CDR1 SGHNT, CDR2 YENEEA. The CDR3 extends over 13 amino acids. This CDR3 reads CASIHRGPGEQYF. In DNA, the CDR3 is TGTGCCAGCATCCACAGGGGGCCGGGGGAGCAGTACTTC.

The V call is TRBV30, the J call TRBJ2-2; TRBD2 might be the D (7 bases). The CDR3 extends over 13 amino acids. Germline-derived CDR1 and CDR2 are GTSNPN and SVGIG (reference sequence). V gave up 3 bases and J gave up 6 bases, with 11 bases separating them. The CDR3 coding sequence is TGTGCCTGGAGCGGAGGGGGGGCCGGGGAGCTGTTTTTT. Translating it yields CAWSGGGAGELFF.

V is TRBV5-1 and J is TRBJ1-2; D not resolved. This CDR3 has 12 residues. V lost 4 bases and J lost 3, with 7 bases in between. CDR1 is SGHRS, CDR2 YFSETQ, per germline. CDR3 region: CASSKSDYGYTF. DNA of the CDR3: TGCGCCAGCAGCAAATCCGACTATGGCTACACCTTC.

This clone has only a few counts. This same CDR3 is encoded by further DNA sequences in the sample. The chain combines TRBV11-2 with TRBJ1-2, with no clear D. CDR3 length: 12 residues. Germline CDR1 is SGHAT and CDR2 is FQNNGV. V lost 6 bases, J lost 4 bases, and 9 bases lay in between. CDR3 bases: TGTGCCAGCAGTTCCGGGATCTATGGCTACACCTTC. It codes for CASSSGIYGYTF.

The chain has TRBV28 and TRBJ1-5, with D tentatively TRBD1 (6 bases). Germline V CDR1 and CDR2: MDHEN, SYDVKM. V shed 5 bases and J shed 7 bases, with 21 bases lying between them. This CDR3 region has 16 residues. CDR3: CASSTTDSKRRQPQHF. CDR3 nucleotide sequence: TGTGCCAGCAGTACGACGGACAGCAAAAGAAGACAGCCCCAGCATTTT.

This sequence joins TRBV7-9 and TRBJ1-3; D remains unclear. This CDR3 has 16 residues. The germline V gene has CDR1 SEHNR and CDR2 FQNEAQ (reference sequence). Trimming pared 0 bases from V and 0 bases from J, leaving 9 bases between. CDR3 sequence (DNA): TGTGCCAGCAGCTTAGCGAAACAGAGCTCTGGAAACACCATATATTTT. It encodes CASSLAKQSSGNTIYF.

This clone showed up just once. The germline gene is not matched at one end of the junction; a read error may be the cause. The genes are TRBV28 and TRBJ2-5; 12 bases map to TRBD2. This CDR3 spans 17 amino acids. Germline loops: CDR1 MDHEN, CDR2 SYDVKM. The CDR3 nucleotides read TGTGCCAGCTGTTTATGGACTAGCGGGGTGATCCAAGAGACCCAGTACTTC. Translation gives CASCLWTSGVIQETQYF.

The chain couples TRBV29-1 to TRBJ1-1; no definite D call. Germline lookup yields CDR1 SQVTM and CDR2 ANQGSEA. The CDR3 loop spans 11 amino acids. V was cut by 8 bases and J by 2 bases, with 9 bases left in between. The chain's CDR3 is CSLLTNTEAFF. DNA of the CDR3: TGCAGCCTACTTACCAACACTGAAGCTTTCTTT.

The chain carries TRBV7-2 and TRBJ1-1; D is ambiguous. V was clipped by 4 bases and J by 0 bases, with 15 bases between them. Germline CDR1 reads SGHTA; CDR2 reads FQGNSA. The length of the CDR3 is 16 residues. The CDR3 loop reads CASSYSRRPLNTEAFF. The CDR3 coding sequence is TGTGCCAGCAGCTATAGCAGGAGGCCTTTGAACACTGAAGCTTTCTTT.

This chain uses TRBV7-2 with TRBJ1-5; D is possibly TRBD1 (5 bases). This CDR3 comprises 13 residues. V was shortened by 1 base and J by 4 bases, with 5 bases between the two germline ends. Germline CDR1 is SGHTA and CDR2 is FQGNSA. Here the CDR3 DNA reads TGTGCCAGCAGCTTAGACAGGAATCAGCCCCAGCATTTT. Translating it yields CASSLDRNQPQHF.

The V and J genes are TRBV27 and TRBJ2-2; 9 nucleotides agree with TRBD2. This CDR3 has 15 residues. V lost 2 bases, J lost 7 bases, and 5 bases stayed unmatched. Germline loops: CDR1 MNHEY, CDR2 SMNVEV (reference sequence). Here the CDR3 reads CASSLRQRGVGELFF. As DNA, the CDR3 is TGTGCCAGCAGTTTACGTCAGCGGGGGGTCGGGGAGCTGTTTTTT.

This chain joins TRBV29-1 and TRBJ1-1; the D gene is possibly TRBD1 (6 bases). CDR3 length equals 13 residues. CDR1 SQVTM and CDR2 ANQGSEA come from the germline V gene. Trimming took off 5 bases at V and 4 bases at J, with 14 bases between the two ends. CDR3 nucleotides: TGCAGCGTTACCGGGACACTTCTCACTGAAGCTTTCTTT. This gives the protein CSVTGTLLTEAFF. Based on the CDR3 plus reference TRBV29-1 and TRBJ1-1, the full variable domain is SAVISQKPSRDICQRGTSLTIQCQVDSQVTMMFWYRQQPGQSLTLIATANQGSEATYESGFVIDKFPISRPNLTFSTLTVSNMSPEDSSIYLCSVTGTLLTEAFFGQGTRLTVV.

The chain links TRBV6-5 to TRBJ1-2, with 8 bases that match TRBD1. The CDR3 has 16 residues. V dropped 4 bases and J dropped 2; count of bases not matched to a gene: 9. Germline V gene lookup returns CDR1 MNHEY and CDR2 SVGAGI. The CDR3 here is CASSSQDRVVNYGYTF. In nucleotides, the CDR3 is TGTGCCAGCAGTTCCCAGGACAGGGTGGTGAACTATGGCTACACCTTC.

The J gene is TRBJ2-7, the V gene TRBV18; no firm D call. The CDR3 consists of 12 residues. V was trimmed by 3 bases and J by 5 bases, leaving 8 bases between them. CDR1 and CDR2 from the germline V gene are KGHSH and LQKENI. The CDR3: CASSPGGDEQYF. CDR3 nucleotide sequence: TGTGCCAGCTCACCCGGCGGCGACGAGCAGTACTTC.

V is TRBV6-2 or TRBV6-3 and J is TRBJ1-1; no firm D call. The CDR3 loop spans 13 amino acids. Germline assignment: CDR1 MNHEY and CDR2 SVGEGT. Trimming stripped 4 bases from V and 0 bases from J, with 6 bases between. The CDR3 here is CASSSVVNTEAFF. The CDR3 DNA follows: TGTGCCAGCAGTTCGGTAGTGAACACTGAAGCTTTCTTT.

The chain has TRBV21-1 and TRBJ2-5; the D segment call TRBD2 is taken from the table without a DNA check. TRBV21-1 is marked as a pseudogene. The CDR3 has 20 amino acids. In nucleotides, the CDR3 is TGTGCCAGCAGCATTTCTTACCCCTTCGGTCTAGCGGGGGGCGAAGAGACCCAGTACTTC. Its translation is CASSISYPFGLAGGEETQYF.

The chain links TRBV9 to TRBJ1-5, with 8 bases that match TRBD1. Looked up from germline, CDR1 is SGDLS and CDR2 is YYNGEE. V lost 2 bases, J lost 9 bases, and 7 bases stayed unmatched. The CDR3 has 14 amino acids. DNA of the CDR3: TGTGCCAGCAGCGTGGACAGGGAGGTTCGGCCCCAGCATTTT. Encoded protein: CASSVDREVRPQHF.

To note about this clone: The same CDR3 can be traced to other DNA sequences in this sample. The CDR3: CASRTGLNTEAFF. DNA for the CDR3: TGTGCCAGCAGAACAGGGTTAAACACTGAAGCTTTCTTT. This chain uses TRBV12-3 or TRBV12-4 with TRBJ1-1; maybe TRBD1 (6 bases). The length of the CDR3 is 13 residues. Trimming removed 6 bases from V and 2 bases from J, with 10 bases in between.

The CDR3 bases are TGCAGCGTCCAATTCCAGAACACTGAAGCTTTCTTT. This gives the protein CSVQFQNTEAFF. The chain is built from TRBV29-1 and TRBJ1-1; D not certain. Germline V gives CDR1 SQVTM, CDR2 ANQGSEA. This CDR3 contains 12 residues. V was pared by 6 bases and J by 1 base, with 9 bases between.

The rearrangement links TRBV27 to TRBJ2-5; TRBD2 aligns across 8 bases. Trimming took 3 bases from V and 3 from J; bases not matched to a gene: 12. Germline CDR1 is MNHEY and CDR2 is SMNVEV (reference sequence). The CDR3 length is 17 residues. The CDR3 DNA follows: TGTGCCAGCAGTTTCAGAGGTGGCGGGGGGCGGGAAGAGACCCAGTACTTC. Amino acid sequence: CASSFRGGGGREETQYF.

This clone was observed a single time. The chain joins TRBV20-1 to TRBJ1-1; D perhaps matches TRBD1 (6 bases). Trimming cost V 3 bases and J 6 bases, with 11 bases left between them. The CDR3 consists of 12 residues. Germline V CDR1 and CDR2: DFQATT, SNEGSKA (reference sequence). CDR3 in amino acids: CSASQGSPEAFF. CDR3 coding DNA: TGCAGTGCTAGTCAGGGGAGCCCTGAAGCTTTCTTT.

The rearrangement joins TRBV4-2 to TRBJ2-1; 9 bases are shared with TRBD2. Unmatched junction bases numbered 9, after V lost 1 base and J lost 5 bases. Germline V CDR1 and CDR2: LGHNA, YNFKEQ. This CDR3 is 17 amino acids long. DNA of the CDR3: TGTGCCAGCAGCCAAGGCGAGGCGGGGGGGCCCCACAATGAGCAGTTCTTC. Its protein product is CASSQGEAGGPHNEQFF.